The subject of this entry is one T cell receptor (beta chain). This clone's antigen is unknown. No base qualities exist here, and no much larger clone lies one base off it. The source of the sample is a study of radiation and T cells in renal cell carcinoma (dated by TCRdb to between 2020 and 2021). About the study as a whole: Samples were obtained from a clinical trial, in which 15 Gy stereotactic body radiation therapy was delivered to primary renal cell carcinomas and nephrectomy was performed 4 weeks later. Across all 50 or so samples, under 5,000,000 unique CDR3 nucleotide sequences, encoding 2,658,974 unique CDR3 amino acid sequences, were identified. A total of around 50 samples underwent TCR beta sequencing, made up of roughly 26 tumors and about 27 peripheral blood samples. Summary of the overall study and its limitations: Because no pretreatment tumor biopsies were available, whether clonotypes were present in the tumor at baseline could not be determined. Top tumor clonotypes rose in blood from baseline to 2 weeks post-radiation, then contracted by 4 weeks, suggesting transient expansion of tumor-resident clones. Tracking of blood repertoire dynamics stopped at less than five weeks after treatment, with no follow-up past that point. Effects of radiation dose or scheduling on the TCR repertoire could not be addressed with the single-armed trial design.

The label giving this sample's time point can be read as: baseline pretreatment blood. Taken with the paper, the label for treatment or condition translates to: 15 Gy SBRT to primary tumor, nephrectomy 4 weeks later. To follow tumor-enriched clonotypes, peripheral blood was collected serially from radiation-treated patients at baseline and again at 2 weeks and 4 weeks after SBRT. Every patient had renal cell carcinoma of clear cell pathology. The QIAamp DNA Blood Mini Kit (Qiagen) was used to prepare genomic DNA for TCR sequencing. The analyses included only samples that passed all quality control checks. V lost 4 bases and J lost 2 bases, and the count of bases not matched to a germline gene is 4. The CDR3 measures 14 amino acids from cysteine to phenylalanine. Only the CDR3 region is kept as DNA, spanning 42 bases read in frame from base 1. The germline V gene (reference sequence) yields SGHKS for CDR1 and YYEKEE for CDR2.

The immunoSEQ kit was used, according to the manufacturer's recommendations, to generate TCR beta libraries from genomic DNA. To prepare the libraries, a first multiplex PCR with proprietary primers was run, followed by a second PCR that added unique barcodes, and a bead cleanup was done after each round. A positive control reaction and a negative control reaction, both provided in the kit, were run with every batch of samples. The final libraries were assessed on an Agilent 4200 TapeStation D1000 ScreenTape, pooled by volume, and quantified by qPCR. An Illumina NextSeq500 fitted with a MidOutput 150-cycle cartridge performed the sequencing, running 156 Read1 cycles and 15 Index1 cycles with the kit's custom primers. The pooled library was loaded at around 1.1 pM, and roughly 18% PhiX control was spiked in. Concerning the study's data processing: Vendor-processed data were analyzed in R, with a clonotype defined as all T cells sharing the same CDR3 nucleotide sequence. For clone abundance analyses, frequencies were normalized to the 10,000 most abundant clones in each sample. Public T cell clones, which averaged fewer than five per sample, were excluded before analysis. An abundance difference of at least 32-fold between compartments was the criterion for calling clonotypes tumor-enriched or baseline blood-enriched. A beta-binomial differential abundance model was applied to find clonotypes that expanded or contracted between blood time points. Tumor-blood repertoire similarity was measured with the Baroni-Urbani and Buser coefficient, and groups were compared using two-tailed Wilcoxon tests in R. TCRdb obtained this table from immuneACCESS and retained in-frame rearrangements with V and J assigned. These tables miss some clones; where compared with another copy, unresolved V genes account for less than half of the shortfall, and the remainder is unexplained. Clone size and V and J calls were adopted from that table, with D and trimming inferred from the DNA. In all, the sample holds 130,000 to 150,000 clones, and about 88% of those were seen once. Of the sample, around 11% is held by the ten largest clones.

This clonotype originated in a woman between 45 and 60 years old with renal cell carcinoma. The chain is made from TRBV5-5 and TRBJ2-5, and TRBD1 aligns with 8 junction nucleotides. The material sequenced was blood, taken from a patient whose treatment included radiotherapy and nephrectomy. Read as DNA, the sequence is TGTGCCAGCAGCACGGGACAGGCACAAGAGACCCAGTACTTC. Its translation is CASSTGQAQETQYF.